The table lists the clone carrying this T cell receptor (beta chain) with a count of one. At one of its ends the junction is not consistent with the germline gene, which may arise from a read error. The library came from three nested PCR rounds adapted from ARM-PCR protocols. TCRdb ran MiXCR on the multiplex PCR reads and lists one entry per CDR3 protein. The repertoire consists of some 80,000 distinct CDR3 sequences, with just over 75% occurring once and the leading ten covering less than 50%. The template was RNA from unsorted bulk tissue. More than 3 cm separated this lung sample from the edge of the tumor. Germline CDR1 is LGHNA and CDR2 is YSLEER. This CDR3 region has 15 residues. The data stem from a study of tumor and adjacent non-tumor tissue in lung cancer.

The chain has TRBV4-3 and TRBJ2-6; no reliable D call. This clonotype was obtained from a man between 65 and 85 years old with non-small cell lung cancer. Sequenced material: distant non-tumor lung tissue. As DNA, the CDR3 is TGCACCAGTAGCCAACGGCTCTCTGGGGCCAACGTCCTGACTTTC. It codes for CTSSQRLSGANVLTF.